One sample yielded the 21 T cell receptor beta chains listed below, sequenced in a study of shared clonotypes between healthy human individuals. The naive CD8 population came from CD45RO-negative cells selected for CCR7, without terminally differentiated effector memory CD45RA+ cells. The table came from immunoSEQ multiplex PCR; TCRdb's copy has only in-frame clones and leaves some out. Here the sample spans around 1.9 million clones, approximately 94% being singletons. Input material: naive CD8+ T cells from PBMCs. These receptors all come from a man younger than 35 in good health. Some clones in this sample may be carry-over from other donors' samples.

In this sample, this clone turned up once. Other DNA sequences in this sample translate to the same CDR3. The rearrangement uses TRBV29-1 and TRBJ2-1, with 16 positions matching TRBD2. The CDR3 covers 16 residues. Germline assignment: CDR1 SQVTM and CDR2 ANQGSEA. V shed 3 bases and J 1 base; nucleotides not matched to a gene: 0. The CDR3 DNA reads TGCAGCGTTGAGGGACTAGCGGGAGGGTCCTACAATGAGCAGTTCTTC. Translation gives CSVEGLAGGSYNEQFF.

V is TRBV4-3 and J is TRBJ2-1; no clear D. The CDR3 runs 17 residues. Germline CDR1 reads LGHNA; CDR2 reads YSLEER. V was cut by 0 bases and J by 5 bases, with 17 bases left in between. The CDR3 loop is CASSQDLWLEDDNEQFF. The CDR3 coding sequence is TGCGCCAGCAGCCAAGATCTTTGGCTAGAAGATGACAATGAGCAGTTCTTC.

V and J are TRBV9 and TRBJ2-2; D gene unclear. The CDR3 runs to 13 residues. CDR1 and CDR2 (germline): SGDLS, YYNGEE. The ends were cut back, 1 base at V and 1 base at J, with 2 bases in the middle. The CDR3 loop is CASSVQNTGELFF. The DNA for the CDR3 is TGTGCCAGCAGCGTACAGAACACCGGGGAGCTGTTTTTT.

V and J are TRBV28 and TRBJ2-1, with 7 bases matching TRBD2. After removal of 4 bases from V and 3 bases from J, the junction contained 15 bases not matched to a gene. Germline V gene lookup returns CDR1 MDHEN and CDR2 SYDVKM. The CDR3 length is 18 residues. The CDR3 protein is CASSSYSTRGEIYNEQFF. CDR3 nucleotide sequence: TGTGCCAGCAGTTCCTACAGCACCCGGGGGGAAATCTACAATGAGCAGTTCTTC. The full variable domain, rest sourced from reference TRBV28 and TRBJ2-1, is DVKVTQSSRYLVKRTGEKVFLECVQDMDHENMFWYRQDPGLGLRLIYFSYDVKMKEKGDIPEGYSVSREKKERFSLILESASTNQTSMYLCASSSYSTRGEIYNEQFFGPGTRLTVL.

This rearrangement joins TRBV10-2 to TRBJ1-1; 7 bases match TRBD1. There are 13 residues in the CDR3. In germline, CDR1 is WSHSY, CDR2 SAAADI. V shed 5 bases, J shed 4 bases, and the junction held 4 bases outside the gene matches. CDR3 protein: CASSRDRSTEAFF. In DNA, the CDR3 is TGCGCCAGCAGTCGGGACAGAAGCACTGAAGCTTTCTTT.

This rearrangement joins TRBV2 to TRBJ2-3, with D uncertain. The length of the CDR3 is 11 residues. CDR1 and CDR2 (germline): SNHLY, FYNNEI. The CDR3, as DNA: TGTGTCGGGCGGAGCACAGATACGCAGTATTTT. Its protein is CVGRSTDTQYF. Using reference TRBV2 and TRBJ2-3 for the parts outside the CDR3, the full variable domain is EPEVTQTPSHQVTQMGQEVILRCVPISNHLYFYWYRQILGQKVEFLVSFYNNEISEKSEIFDDQFSVERPDGSNFTLKIRSTKLEDSAMYFCVGRSTDTQYFGPGTRLTVL.

CDR3 sequence: CASSLGPNGQNNEQFF. In DNA, the CDR3 is TGTGCCAGCAGCTTAGGCCCAAATGGACAGAACAATGAGCAGTTCTTC. J is TRBJ2-1 and V is TRBV7-9; D may be TRBD1 (6 bases). The CDR3 runs to 16 residues. Trimming removed 1 base at V and 5 bases at J, with 15 bases between. Germline V gene data show CDR1 as SEHNR and CDR2 as FQNEAQ (reference sequence).

V gene TRBV6-1 combines with J gene TRBJ2-7, with TRBD1 as a possible D gene (6 bases). V was clipped by 2 bases and J by 2 bases, with 13 bases between them. CDR3 length equals 15 residues. Germline V lookup: CDR1 MNHNS, CDR2 SASEGT. This CDR3 is CASSEQGTRAYEQYF. CDR3 in DNA: TGTGCCAGCAGTGAACAGGGGACAAGAGCCTACGAGCAGTACTTC.

V usage is TRBV27 and J usage is TRBJ1-2; 8 bases are a match to TRBD1. Germline V gene data show CDR1 as MNHEY and CDR2 as SMNVEV (reference sequence). This CDR3 is 13 amino acids long. V lost 2 bases, J lost 8 bases, and 4 bases stayed unmatched. The CDR3 spells CASSLASGGGYTF. The CDR3 DNA follows: TGTGCCAGCAGTTTAGCGTCAGGGGGCGGCTACACCTTC.

The CDR3 loop reads CASSSDASRDIGNTEAFF. CDR3 DNA: TGTGCCAGCAGCTCAGACGCGTCCCGGGACATTGGGAACACTGAAGCTTTCTTT. The rearrangement joins TRBV7-6 to TRBJ1-1; weak D call: TRBD1 (6 bases). V was clipped by 4 bases and J by 1 base, with 22 bases between them. Germline CDR1 and CDR2: SGHVS and FNYEAQ. The CDR3 contains 18 residues.

The CDR3 DNA reads as TGTGCCAGCAGCGGACAGCGGGAGGGCCGACCAGATACGCAGTATTTT. Protein product: CASSGQREGRPDTQYF. This chain uses TRBV9 with TRBJ2-3; 10 nucleotides match TRBD2. This CDR3 has 16 residues. The J segment lost 4 bases and the V segment lost 3 bases, leaving 8 bases of the junction unmatched. Germline-derived CDR1 and CDR2 are SGDLS and YYNGEE.

In this sample, this clone turned up a few times. The chain carries TRBV7-9 and TRBJ2-7, with a possible D match to TRBD2 (6 bases). Germline V gene data show CDR1 as SEHNR and CDR2 as FQNEAQ (reference sequence). The CDR3 has 11 amino acids. Trimming removed 6 bases from V and 4 bases from J, with 7 bases in between. The CDR3 DNA reads as TGTGCCAGCAGGGAGGGGTACGAGCAGTACTTC. Its translation: CASREGYEQYF.

The chain carries TRBV11-2 and TRBJ2-5; a weak D match, TRBD2 (5 bases). In germline, CDR1 is SGHAT, CDR2 FQNNGV. V was clipped by 6 bases and J by 4 bases, with 12 bases between them. This CDR3 contains 13 residues. The CDR3 region is CASRSGLAETQYF. CDR3 nucleotides: TGTGCCAGCAGGTCGGGGTTGGCAGAGACCCAGTACTTC.

Worth noting for this clone: At one end, the junction sequence differs from germline, possibly due to a read error. The rearrangement joins TRBV19 to TRBJ1-1; TRBD1 matches at 8 bases. The CDR3 is 15 residues long. Germline assignment: CDR1 LNHDA and CDR2 SQIVND (reference sequence). CDR3 loop: CASSLETGAGSEAFF. In nucleotides, the CDR3 is TGTGCCAGTAGTCTAGAGACAGGGGCGGGCTCTGAAGCTTTCTTT.

The rearrangement uses TRBV7-3 and TRBJ2-1; D perhaps matches TRBD2 (6 bases). Trimming left V 5 bases short and J 5 bases short, with 13 bases between. This CDR3 is built from 14 residues. The germline CDR1 and CDR2 sequences are SGHTA and FQGTGA. CDR3 region: CASSDGTRNNEQFF. Here the CDR3 DNA reads TGTGCCAGCAGCGACGGGACTCGGAACAATGAGCAGTTCTTC. The complete variable domain, with remaining parts taken from reference TRBV7-3 and TRBJ2-1, reads GAGVSQTPSNKVTEKGKYVELRCDPISGHTALYWYRQSLGQGPEFLIYFQGTGAADDSGLPNDRFFAVRPEGSVSTLKIQRTERGDSAVYLCASSDGTRNNEQFFGPGTRLTVL.

Concerning this clone itself: The sample carries other DNA sequences with the same CDR3. The CDR3 sequence: CASSPLTGELFF. The CDR3 region has the DNA TGTGCCAGCAGCCCCCTCACCGGGGAGCTGTTTTTT. The gene calls are TRBV27 and TRBJ2-2, with D unclear. Germline CDR1 is MNHEY and CDR2 is SMNVEV (reference sequence). The CDR3 loop spans 12 amino acids. The V and J ends lost 6 bases and 4 bases respectively, with 6 bases between them.

The chain carries TRBV4-1 and TRBJ2-7; D is perhaps TRBD1 or TRBD2 (5 bases each). Deletions cut 4 bases from V and 4 bases from J, with 14 bases between. CDR1 MGHRA and CDR2 YSYEKL come from the germline V gene. The CDR3 runs to 14 residues. The CDR3: CASSPGTGRYEQYF. The CDR3 coding sequence is TGCGCCAGCAGCCCCGGGACGGGAAGGTACGAGCAGTACTTC.

The genes are TRBV9 and TRBJ2-7; 8 positions match TRBD1. The germline gives CDR1 SGDLS, CDR2 YYNGEE. Germline trimming cut 0 bases from V and 3 bases from J; bases unmatched to any gene: 5. The CDR3 has 15 residues. CDR3 nucleotide sequence: TGTGCCAGCAGCGTAGGACAGGGGAAGGGCTACGAGCAGTACTTC. Its translation is CASSVGQGKGYEQYF.

The chain is built from TRBV5-8 and TRBJ1-1; a weak D match, TRBD1 (5 bases). This CDR3 region has 14 residues. V dropped 0 bases and J dropped 6 bases, with 12 bases sitting between them. Looked up from germline, CDR1 is SGHTS and CDR2 is YDEGEE. The CDR3 bases are TGTGCCAGCAGCTTGGAGGGGTCTTTAGCTGAAGCTTTCTTT. This translates into CASSLEGSLAEAFF. Full variable domain (outside the CDR3, taken from reference TRBV5-8 and TRBJ1-1): EAGVTQSPTHLIKTRGQQATLRCSPISGHTSVYWYQQALGLGLQFLLWYDEGEERNRGNFPPRFSGRQFPNYSSELNVNALELEDSALYLCASSLEGSLAEAFFGQGTRLTVV.

The V and J genes are TRBV30 and TRBJ2-7, with 8 bases that match TRBD2. The germline V gene encodes CDR1 GTSNPN and CDR2 SVGIG (reference sequence). The CDR3 extends over 12 amino acids. J gave up 11 bases and V 2 bases, and 8 bases lay outside the gene matches. DNA for the CDR3: TGTGCCTGGAGTAAACCGGGACTAGGGGAGTACTTC. It is translated as CAWSKPGLGEYF. Based on the CDR3 plus reference TRBV30 and TRBJ2-7, the full variable domain is SQTIHQWPATLVQPVGSPLSLECTVEGTSNPNLYWYRQAAGRGLQLLFYSVGIGQISSEVPQNLSASRPQDRQFILSSKKLLLSDSGFYLCAWSKPGLGEYFGPGTRLTVT.

This chain uses TRBV7-9 with TRBJ2-1; D unclear. CDR1 SEHNR and CDR2 FQNEAQ come from the germline V gene (reference sequence). This CDR3 comprises 15 residues. V shed 4 bases and J shed 0 bases, with 10 bases lying between them. The CDR3 sequence is CASSSPLHSYNEQFF. DNA for the CDR3: TGTGCCAGCAGCTCCCCCCTGCACTCCTACAATGAGCAGTTCTTC.